The clone carrying this TCR beta chain was detected only a few times. These data belong to a study of identical twins. Germline loops: CDR1 DFQATT, CDR2 SNEGSKA (reference sequence). The CDR3 has 13 amino acids. V lost 5 bases, J lost 2 bases, and 12 bases lay in between. From the 5' RACE reads, TCRdb called clonotypes with MiXCR, one entry per CDR3 protein. The sample includes more than 400,000 distinct CDR3 sequences, roughly 15% of them seen just once. The sample also formed part of further work on yellow fever vaccine responses in identical twins.

Sequencing used CD4+ T cells sorted from blood. The receptor was derived from a woman between 18 and 29 years old in good health. The chain combines TRBV20-1 with TRBJ1-2; no definite D call. The CDR3: CSASPEMNYGYTF. CDR3 in DNA: TGCAGTGCTTCCCCTGAGATGAACTATGGCTACACCTTC.